Each of the 24 T cell receptor beta chains below was sequenced from the same sample in a study of T cells after yellow fever vaccination (dated by TCRdb to the late 2010s). Sample treatment or condition, as interpreted from the label and publication: live attenuated yellow fever vaccine strain. The receptor library was made with 5' RACE. The data were produced on an Illumina NovaSeq 6000. TCRdb trimmed public reads at Q25 via fastp, called clones via MiXCR and kept in-frame beta chains. CDR3 protein sequences are deduplicated, and each keeps its most common genes and DNA. In this sample the table shows 300,000 to 400,000 distinct CDR3 sequences, around 13% of which occur a single time. Jointly, the top ten make up roughly 3% of the sample. The specimen comprised CD4+ T cells sorted from PBMCs, sampled 15 days after the yellow fever booster vaccination. The receptors shown here come from a man aged 18 to 30 who received the YFV17D yellow fever vaccine.

This clonotype was seen repeatedly, ten times or more. The chain's CDR3 is CASSLLRGGAPHEQFF. CDR3 coding DNA: TGTGCCAGCAGCTTGCTACGCGGGGGGGCCCCCCATGAGCAGTTCTTC. The chain combines TRBV11-1 with TRBJ2-1; 9 bases match TRBD2. The length of the CDR3 is 16 residues. V lost 3 bases and J lost 8; bases outside the gene matches: 11. CDR1 and CDR2 (germline): SGHAT, FQDESV (reference sequence).

The genes are TRBV20-1 and TRBJ1-5, with TRBD1 matching over 7 bases. Germline-derived CDR1 and CDR2 are DFQATT and SNEGSKA (reference sequence). V lost 5 bases, J lost 4 bases, and 11 bases stayed unmatched. This CDR3 has 15 residues. The CDR3: CSAVPGGHFNQPQHF. CDR3 coding DNA: TGCAGTGCTGTTCCAGGGGGACACTTTAATCAGCCCCAGCATTTT.

DNA for the CDR3: TGTGCCAGCAGCTCGCCGGGACAGGGGATCGAAAAACTGTTTTTT. This codes for CASSSPGQGIEKLFF. V is TRBV7-9 and J is TRBJ1-4, with 10 bases fitting TRBD1. With 4 bases clipped from V and 8 bases from J, the junction kept 7 bases outside the gene matches. The V gene's germline CDR1 is SEHNR and CDR2 FQNEAQ (reference sequence). This CDR3 is 15 amino acids long.

This clonotype has at least ten counts. The chain recombines TRBV5-6 with TRBJ2-3, with D possibly TRBD2 on 6 matching bases. Between the trimmed V and J ends, which lost 0 bases and 4 bases, there was a span of 12 bases. Germline V gene data show CDR1 as SGHDT and CDR2 as YYEEEE. The CDR3 has 15 amino acids. This CDR3 is CASSLDQGGSDTQYF. CDR3 in DNA: TGTGCCAGCAGCTTGGACCAGGGAGGTTCAGATACGCAGTATTTT. The complete variable domain, with remaining parts taken from reference TRBV5-6 and TRBJ2-3, reads DAGVTQSPTHLIKTRGQQVTLRCSPKSGHDTVSWYQQALGQGPQFIFQYYEEEERQRGNFPDRFSGHQFPNYSSELNVNALLLGDSALYLCASSLDQGGSDTQYFGPGTRLTVL.

CDR3 coding DNA: TGTGCCAGCAGGAGGAACAGCGGGGAGAGCTCCTACGAGCAGTACTTC. It is translated as CASRRNSGESSYEQYF. This chain uses TRBV27 with TRBJ2-7, with 7 bases fitting TRBD2. The germline V gene has CDR1 MNHEY and CDR2 SMNVEV (reference sequence). Germline trimming cut 6 bases from V and 0 bases from J; bases unmatched to any gene: 11. The CDR3 totals 16 residues.

The V call is TRBV29-1, the J call TRBJ1-5; D might be TRBD1 (6 bases). Germline CDR1 SQVTM, CDR2 ANQGSEA. This CDR3 is 14 amino acids long. Between the trimmed V and J ends, which lost 8 bases and 3 bases, there was a span of 17 bases. The CDR3 here is CSNGRGPVNQPQHF. The CDR3 DNA sequence: TGCAGCAATGGTCGGGGGCCGGTCAATCAGCCCCAGCATTTT.

This clonotype was counted between two and nine times. The chain combines TRBV7-3 with TRBJ2-5; 12 positions match TRBD2. The germline gives CDR1 SGHTA, CDR2 FQGTGA. The CDR3 covers 17 residues. Germline trimming cut 5 bases from V and 0 bases from J; bases unmatched to any gene: 7. CDR3 residues: CASSLAGGPANQETQYF. The CDR3 region has the DNA TGTGCCAGCAGCCTAGCGGGGGGGCCGGCTAACCAAGAGACCCAGTACTTC.

This clonotype was detected only a few times. CDR3 DNA sequence: TGTGCCAGCAGCGTAGGGGGCTCAGGTTTTGGCTATGGCTACACCTTC. Translation: CASSVGGSGFGYGYTF. The chain carries TRBV9 and TRBJ1-2, with D tentatively TRBD1 (5 bases). The germline gives CDR1 SGDLS, CDR2 YYNGEE. Trimming removed 0 bases from V and 4 bases from J, with 16 bases in between. The CDR3 consists of 16 residues.

The rearrangement uses TRBV10-3 and TRBJ2-2; 9 bases agree with TRBD2. The V and J ends lost 6 bases and 0 bases, in that order; junction bases with no gene match: 5. The CDR3 runs to 16 residues. Germline V CDR1 and CDR2: ENHRY, SYGVKD. CDR3 bases: TGTGCCATCAGGCGGGGGGGGGAGACGAACACCGGGGAGCTGTTTTTT. It translates to CAIRRGGETNTGELFF.

The V and J genes are TRBV5-5 and TRBJ2-3, with a possible D match to TRBD1 (6 bases). Germline values: CDR1 SGHKS, CDR2 YYEKEE (reference sequence). This CDR3 region has 16 residues. V lost 4 bases and J 0 bases, leaving 15 bases between the germline ends. The CDR3 here is CASSLGTSISTDTQYF. The CDR3 DNA reads TGTGCCAGCAGCCTAGGGACATCGATTAGCACAGATACGCAGTATTTT.

This clonotype was detected only a few times. This chain joins TRBV5-1 and TRBJ1-6, with D possibly TRBD1 on 5 matching bases. The ends were cut back, 0 bases at V and 9 bases at J, with 10 bases in the middle. Germline-derived CDR1 and CDR2 are SGHRS and YFSETQ. The length of the CDR3 is 14 residues. Written as DNA, the CDR3 is TGCGCCAGCAGCTTGGAGGGGAGAAGTTCACCCCTCCACTTT. Protein sequence: CASSLEGRSSPLHF.

The chain has TRBV20-1 and TRBJ2-3, with D perhaps TRBD2 (5 bases). The CDR3 runs 14 residues. Trimming cost V 6 bases and J 0 bases, with 13 bases left between them. CDR1 and CDR2 from the germline V gene are DFQATT and SNEGSKA (reference sequence). The CDR3 protein is CSAAPRTSTDTQYF. CDR3 nucleotides: TGCAGTGCCGCCCCCCGGACTAGCACAGATACGCAGTATTTT.

This clonotype turned up a few times. The chain combines TRBV7-3 with TRBJ2-2; TRBD1 is a possible D gene (5 bases). Germline CDR1 is SGHTA and CDR2 is FQGTGA. CDR3 length: 16 amino acids. V was pared by 0 bases and J by 4 bases, with 12 bases between. CDR3 loop: CASSLTRRVGTGELFF. In DNA form, the CDR3 reads TGTGCCAGCAGCTTAACGCGCAGGGTGGGCACCGGGGAGCTGTTTTTT.

This clonotype was picked up one time. The chain joins TRBV27 to TRBJ2-3; D is undetermined. Germline assignment: CDR1 MNHEY and CDR2 SMNVEV (reference sequence). This CDR3 spans 13 amino acids. Trimming pared 6 bases from V and 0 bases from J, leaving 7 bases between. Here the CDR3 reads CASRTLSTDTQYF. In DNA form, the CDR3 reads TGTGCCAGCAGGACTCTAAGCACAGATACGCAGTATTTT.

V gene TRBV30 combines with J gene TRBJ1-3; no clear D gene. The V and J ends lost 1 base and 4 bases respectively, with 11 bases between them. The CDR3 runs to 14 residues. Germline V CDR1 and CDR2: GTSNPN, SVGIG (reference sequence). The CDR3: CAWSGPGFGNTIYF. CDR3 DNA sequence: TGTGCCTGGAGTGGTCCGGGGTTCGGAAACACCATATATTTT. The full variable domain, completed using reference TRBV30 and TRBJ1-3, is SQTIHQWPATLVQPVGSPLSLECTVEGTSNPNLYWYRQAAGRGLQLLFYSVGIGQISSEVPQNLSASRPQDRQFILSSKKLLLSDSGFYLCAWSGPGFGNTIYFGEGSWLTVV.

The gene calls are TRBV7-9 and TRBJ1-1; D call uncertain. The germline CDR1 and CDR2 sequences are SEHNR and FQNEAQ (reference sequence). CDR3 size: 13 residues. V shed 7 bases and J shed 4 bases, with 13 bases lying between them. CDR3 sequence: CASTIDLVTEAFF. The CDR3 DNA reads as TGTGCCAGCACCATAGATCTGGTCACTGAAGCTTTCTTT.

This clonotype was counted ten times or more. This rearrangement joins TRBV4-2 to TRBJ2-2; TRBD1 might be the D (7 bases). This CDR3 region has 15 residues. V was trimmed by 4 bases and J by 2 bases, leaving 11 bases between them. Germline CDR1 LGHNA, CDR2 YNFKEQ. The CDR3 loop is CASSRGTANTGELFF. As DNA, the CDR3 is TGTGCCAGCAGCCGCGGGACAGCTAACACCGGGGAGCTGTTTTTT.

In DNA form, the CDR3 reads TGCAGCGTTGGGGCCGGTGAGGATACGCAGTATTTT. As protein: CSVGAGEDTQYF. This chain uses TRBV29-1 with TRBJ2-3, with D unclear. V dropped 4 bases and J dropped 6 bases, with 11 bases sitting between them. The CDR3 length is 12 residues. The germline V gene has CDR1 SQVTM and CDR2 ANQGSEA.

This clonotype was seen a handful of times. The chain links TRBV12-3 or TRBV12-4 to TRBJ1-1; 9 nucleotides align to TRBD1. This CDR3 comprises 15 residues. Unmatched junction bases numbered 10, after V lost 5 bases and J lost 6 bases. The CDR3 coding sequence is TGTGCCAGCAGTGGACCGGGACAGGGAGTCTCTGAAGCTTTCTTT. This sequence encodes CASSGPGQGVSEAFF.

This chain joins TRBV12-3 or TRBV12-4 and TRBJ2-5, with D maybe TRBD1 (6 bases). V lost 1 base, J lost 0 bases, and 9 bases lay in between. This CDR3 comprises 15 residues. The CDR3 sequence: CASSLGTEYQETQYF. CDR3 nucleotide sequence: TGTGCCAGCAGTTTAGGGACAGAGTACCAAGAGACCCAGTACTTC.

This clonotype was seen a few times. The rearrangement joins TRBV20-1 to TRBJ2-1; D is perhaps TRBD1 (6 bases). This CDR3 comprises 12 residues. Deletions cut 3 bases from V and 8 bases from J, with 11 bases between. Germline V lookup: CDR1 DFQATT, CDR2 SNEGSKA (reference sequence). The CDR3 sequence: CSASQQGHEQFF. The DNA for the CDR3 is TGCAGTGCTAGCCAACAGGGTCATGAGCAGTTCTTC.

This clonotype was counted only a few times. The V gene is TRBV10-3, the J gene TRBJ1-1; perhaps TRBD1 as D (6 bases). The CDR3 runs 14 residues. The ends were cut back, 3 bases at V and 4 bases at J, with 12 bases in the middle. CDR1 and CDR2 (germline): ENHRY, SYGVKD. DNA of the CDR3: TGTGCCATCAGTGACGCGACAGGTATCACTGAAGCTTTCTTT. Its protein product is CAISDATGITEAFF.

The gene calls are TRBV7-2 and TRBJ2-1; D possibly matches TRBD1 or TRBD2 (5 bases each). This CDR3 is built from 14 residues. V dropped 1 base and J dropped 10 bases, with 14 bases sitting between them. The germline V gene encodes CDR1 SGHTA and CDR2 FQGNSA. The CDR3 reads CASSLVGASGEQFF. CDR3 DNA sequence: TGTGCCAGCAGCTTAGTCGGGGCGTCCGGAGAGCAGTTCTTC.

The table lists this clonotype with a few counts. The chain has TRBV4-3 and TRBJ2-2, with a tentative D call TRBD1 (5 bases). V was clipped by 1 base and J by 4 bases, with 10 bases between them. This CDR3 contains 15 residues. The germline gives CDR1 LGHNA, CDR2 YSLEER. In DNA, the CDR3 is TGCGCCAGCAGCCAAGCACAGGTCACCACCGGGGAGCTGTTTTTT. Its protein product is CASSQAQVTTGELFF.